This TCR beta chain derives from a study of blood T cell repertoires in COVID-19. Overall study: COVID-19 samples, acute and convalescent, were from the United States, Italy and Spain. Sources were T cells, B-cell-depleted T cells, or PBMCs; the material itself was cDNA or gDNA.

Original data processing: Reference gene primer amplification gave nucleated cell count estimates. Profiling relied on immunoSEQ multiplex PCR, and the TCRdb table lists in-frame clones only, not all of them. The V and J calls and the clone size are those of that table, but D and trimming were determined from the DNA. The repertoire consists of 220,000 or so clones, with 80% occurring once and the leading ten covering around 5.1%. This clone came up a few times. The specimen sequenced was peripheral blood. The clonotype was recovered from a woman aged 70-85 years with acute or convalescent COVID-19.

The CDR3 DNA is TGTGCCAGCTCACCAGTTCGAGGCGACTATGGCTACACCTTC. It translates to CASSPVRGDYGYTF. V gene TRBV18 combines with J gene TRBJ1-2; D remains ambiguous. The ends were cut back, 2 bases at V and 3 bases at J, with 10 bases in the middle. Germline CDR1 is KGHSH and CDR2 is LQKENI. The CDR3 is 14 amino acids.